The present T cell receptor beta chain was sequenced within a study of blood T cell repertoires in COVID-19. Study overall: COVID-19 samples, acute and convalescent, were from the United States, Italy and Spain.

Sequenced by immunoSEQ multiplex PCR; TCRdb stores in-frame clones only, minus some. The data hold about 72,000 clones, with 82% observed a single time. Trimming stripped 1 base from V and 1 base from J, with 8 bases between. The germline V gene has CDR1 SGHRS and CDR2 YFSETQ. The CDR3 loop spans 14 amino acids. This sequence joins TRBV5-1 and TRBJ1-1, with TRBD1 as a possible D gene (5 bases). Material: peripheral blood. This receptor was identified in a human donor in a cohort sampled during active COVID-19. CDR3 in amino acids: CASSLTGANTEAFF. CDR3 nucleotide sequence: TGCGCCAGCAGCTTGACAGGAGCGAACACTGAAGCTTTCTTT.